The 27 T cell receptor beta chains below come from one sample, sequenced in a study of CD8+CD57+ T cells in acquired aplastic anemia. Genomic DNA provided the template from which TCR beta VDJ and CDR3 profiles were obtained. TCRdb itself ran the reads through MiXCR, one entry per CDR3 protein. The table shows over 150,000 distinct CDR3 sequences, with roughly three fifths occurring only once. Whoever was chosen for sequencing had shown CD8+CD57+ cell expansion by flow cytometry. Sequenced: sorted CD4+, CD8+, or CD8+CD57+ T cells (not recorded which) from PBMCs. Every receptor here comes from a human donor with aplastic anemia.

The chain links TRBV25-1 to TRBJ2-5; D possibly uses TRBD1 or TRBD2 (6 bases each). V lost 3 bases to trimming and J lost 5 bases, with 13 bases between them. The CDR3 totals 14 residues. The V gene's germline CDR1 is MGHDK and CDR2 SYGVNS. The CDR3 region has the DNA TGTGCCAGCAGTGAGTCGGGGGCTCTGGAGACCCAGTACTTC. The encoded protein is CASSESGALETQYF.

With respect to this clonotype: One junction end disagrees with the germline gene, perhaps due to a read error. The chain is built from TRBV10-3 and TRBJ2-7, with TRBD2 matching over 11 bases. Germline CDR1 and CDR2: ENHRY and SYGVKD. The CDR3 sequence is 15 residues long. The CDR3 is CASSDVLAGAYEQYF. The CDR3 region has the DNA TGTGCCAGCAGTGACGTACTAGCGGGGGCCTACGAGCAGTACTTC.

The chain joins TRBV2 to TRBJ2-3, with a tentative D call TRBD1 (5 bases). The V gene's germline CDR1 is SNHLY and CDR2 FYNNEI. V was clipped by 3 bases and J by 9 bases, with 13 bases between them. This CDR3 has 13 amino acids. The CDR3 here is CASSDLGVGTQYF. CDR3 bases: TGTGCCAGCAGTGACCTAGGGGTTGGGACGCAGTATTTT.

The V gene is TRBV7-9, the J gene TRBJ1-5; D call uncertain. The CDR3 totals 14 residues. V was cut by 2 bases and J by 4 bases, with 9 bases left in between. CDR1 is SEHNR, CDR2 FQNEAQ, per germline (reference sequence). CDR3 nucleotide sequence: TGTGCCAGCAGCTTACTCGCGGCGAATCAGCCCCAGCATTTT. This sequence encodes CASSLLAANQPQHF. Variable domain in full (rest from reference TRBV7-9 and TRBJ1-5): DTGVSQNPRHKITKRGQNVTFRCDPISEHNRLYWYRQTLGQGPEFLTYFQNEAQLEKSRLLSDRFSAERPKGSFSTLEIQRTEQGDSAMYLCASSLLAANQPQHFGDGTRLSIL.

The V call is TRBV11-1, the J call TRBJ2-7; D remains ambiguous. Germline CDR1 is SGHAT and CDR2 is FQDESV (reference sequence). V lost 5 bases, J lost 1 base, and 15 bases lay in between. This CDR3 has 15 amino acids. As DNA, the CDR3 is TGTGCCAGCAGCACCCCGGACCTGCGTTCCTACGAGCAGTACTTC. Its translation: CASSTPDLRSYEQYF.

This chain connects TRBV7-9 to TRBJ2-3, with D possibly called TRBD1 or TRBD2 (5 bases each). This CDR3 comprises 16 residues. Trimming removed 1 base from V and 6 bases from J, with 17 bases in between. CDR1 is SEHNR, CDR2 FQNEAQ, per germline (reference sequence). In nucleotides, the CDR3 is TGTGCCAGCAGCTTAGGGTCCGACGGGGCCTGGGATACGCAGTATTTT. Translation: CASSLGSDGAWDTQYF.

The CDR3 DNA is TGTGCCAGCAGCCCCCCGGGAGATACGCAGTATTTT. Protein: CASSPPGDTQYF. The chain employs TRBV4-2 and TRBJ2-3; D remains ambiguous. This CDR3 region has 12 residues. Between the trimmed V and J ends, which lost 4 bases and 5 bases, there was a span of 7 bases. Germline CDR1 and CDR2: LGHNA and YNFKEQ.

CDR3 nucleotide sequence: TGTGCCAGCAGTTCTGCAGGGGGACGAATGAACACTGAAGCTTTCTTT. This codes for CASSSAGGRMNTEAFF. The chain employs TRBV12-3 or TRBV12-4 and TRBJ1-1; TRBD1 aligns across 7 bases. The CDR3 is 16 residues long. J gave up 0 bases and V 4 bases, and 8 bases lay outside the gene matches.

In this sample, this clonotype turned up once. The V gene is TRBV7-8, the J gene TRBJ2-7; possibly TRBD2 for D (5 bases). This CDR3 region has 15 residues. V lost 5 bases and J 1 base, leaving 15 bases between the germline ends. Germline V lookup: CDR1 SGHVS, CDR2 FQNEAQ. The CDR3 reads CASSREKRSSYEQYF. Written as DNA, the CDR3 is TGTGCCAGCAGCCGCGAAAAGCGGAGTTCCTACGAGCAGTACTTC.

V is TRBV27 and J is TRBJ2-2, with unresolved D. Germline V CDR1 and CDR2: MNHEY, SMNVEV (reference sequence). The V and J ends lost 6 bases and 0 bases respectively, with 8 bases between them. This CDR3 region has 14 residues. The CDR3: CASSKGTNTGELFF. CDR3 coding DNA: TGTGCCAGCAGCAAGGGAACGAACACCGGGGAGCTGTTTTTT.

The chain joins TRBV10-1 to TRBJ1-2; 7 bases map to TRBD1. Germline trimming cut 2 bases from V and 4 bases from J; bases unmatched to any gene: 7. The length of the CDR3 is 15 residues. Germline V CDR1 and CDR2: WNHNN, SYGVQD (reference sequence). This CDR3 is CASSEGGGAGYGYTF. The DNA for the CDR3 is TGCGCCAGCAGTGAGGGAGGGGGCGCAGGCTATGGCTACACCTTC.

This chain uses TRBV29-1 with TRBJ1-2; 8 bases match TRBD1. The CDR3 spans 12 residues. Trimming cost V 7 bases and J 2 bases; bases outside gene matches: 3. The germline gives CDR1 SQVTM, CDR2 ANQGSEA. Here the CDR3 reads CSGQGANYGYTF. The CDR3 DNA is TGCAGCGGTCAGGGGGCGAACTATGGCTACACCTTC.

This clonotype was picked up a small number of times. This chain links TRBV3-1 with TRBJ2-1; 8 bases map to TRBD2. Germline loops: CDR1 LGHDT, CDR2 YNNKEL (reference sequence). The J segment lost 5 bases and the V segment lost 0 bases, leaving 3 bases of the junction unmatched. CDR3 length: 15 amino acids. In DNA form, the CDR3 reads TGTGCCAGCAGCCAAGATCGGGAGGGAAACAATGAGCAGTTCTTC. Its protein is CASSQDREGNNEQFF.

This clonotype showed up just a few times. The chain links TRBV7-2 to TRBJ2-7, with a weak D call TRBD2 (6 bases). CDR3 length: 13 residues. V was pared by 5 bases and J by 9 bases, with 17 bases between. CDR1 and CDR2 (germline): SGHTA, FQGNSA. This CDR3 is CASSRDSQGVQYF. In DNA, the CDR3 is TGTGCCAGCAGCCGGGACTCGCAGGGCGTGCAGTACTTC. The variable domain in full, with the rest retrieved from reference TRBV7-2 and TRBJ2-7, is GAGVSQSPSNKVTEKGKDVELRCDPISGHTALYWYRQSLGQGLEFLIYFQGNSAPDKSGLPSDRFSAERTGGSVSTLTIQRTQQEDSAVYLCASSRDSQGVQYFGPGTRLTVT.

CDR3 in amino acids: CASSGTGYYVTDTQYF. The CDR3 coding sequence is TGTGCCAGCAGCGGCACAGGGTACTACGTGACAGATACGCAGTATTTT. V gene TRBV7-2 combines with J gene TRBJ2-3; D is possibly TRBD1 (6 bases). CDR3 length: 16 amino acids. V lost 5 bases and J lost 3, with 18 bases in between. Germline values: CDR1 SGHTA, CDR2 FQGNSA.

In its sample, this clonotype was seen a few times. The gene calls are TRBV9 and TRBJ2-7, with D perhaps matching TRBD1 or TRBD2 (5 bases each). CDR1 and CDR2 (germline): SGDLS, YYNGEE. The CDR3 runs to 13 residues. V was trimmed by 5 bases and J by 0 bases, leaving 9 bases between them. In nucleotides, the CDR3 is TGTGCCAGCAGTGGGGACCTCTCCTACGAGCAGTACTTC. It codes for CASSGDLSYEQYF. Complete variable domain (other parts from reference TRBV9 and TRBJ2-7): DSGVTQTPKHLITATGQRVTLRCSPRSGDLSVYWYQQSLDQGLQFLIQYYNGEERAKGNILERFSAQQFPDLHSELNLSSLELGDSALYFCASSGDLSYEQYFGPGTRLTVT.

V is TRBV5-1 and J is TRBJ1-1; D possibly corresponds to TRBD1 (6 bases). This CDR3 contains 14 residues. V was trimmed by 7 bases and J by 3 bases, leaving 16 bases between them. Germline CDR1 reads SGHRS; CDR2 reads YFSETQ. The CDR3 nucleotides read TGCGCCAGCTCCTCGGGGGGCAGGGACACTGAAGCTTTCTTT. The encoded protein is CASSSGGRDTEAFF.

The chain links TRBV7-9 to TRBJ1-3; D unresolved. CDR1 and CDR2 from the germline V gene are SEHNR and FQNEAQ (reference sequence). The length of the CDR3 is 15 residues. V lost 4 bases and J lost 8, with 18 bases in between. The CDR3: CASSSRHFTRDTIYF. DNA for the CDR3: TGTGCCAGCAGCTCGCGCCACTTCACTCGAGACACCATATATTTT. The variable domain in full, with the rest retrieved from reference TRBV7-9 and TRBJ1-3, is DTGVSQNPRHKITKRGQNVTFRCDPISEHNRLYWYRQTLGQGPEFLTYFQNEAQLEKSRLLSDRFSAERPKGSFSTLEIQRTEQGDSAMYLCASSSRHFTRDTIYFGEGSWLTVV.

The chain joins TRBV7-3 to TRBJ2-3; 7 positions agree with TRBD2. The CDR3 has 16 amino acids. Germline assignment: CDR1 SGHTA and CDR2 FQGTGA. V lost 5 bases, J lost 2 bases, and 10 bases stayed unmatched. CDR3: CASSPLGGKNTDTQYF. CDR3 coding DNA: TGTGCCAGCAGCCCCCTGGGGGGGAAGAACACAGATACGCAGTATTTT.

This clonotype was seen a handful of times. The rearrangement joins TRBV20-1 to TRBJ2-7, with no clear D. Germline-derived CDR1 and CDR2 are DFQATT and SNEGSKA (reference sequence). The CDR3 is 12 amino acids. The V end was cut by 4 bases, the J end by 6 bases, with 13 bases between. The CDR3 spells CSATVGPSEQYF. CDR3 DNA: TGCAGTGCTACCGTCGGCCCGTCCGAGCAGTACTTC.

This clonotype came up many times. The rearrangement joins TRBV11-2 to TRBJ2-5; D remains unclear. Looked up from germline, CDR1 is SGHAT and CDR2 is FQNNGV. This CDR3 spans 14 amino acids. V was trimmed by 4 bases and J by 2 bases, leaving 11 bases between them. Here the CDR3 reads CASSYDSLQETQYF. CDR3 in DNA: TGTGCCAGCAGCTACGACTCTTTACAAGAGACCCAGTACTTC. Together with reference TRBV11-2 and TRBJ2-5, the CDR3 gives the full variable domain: EAGVAQSPRYKIIEKRQSVAFWCNPISGHATLYWYQQILGQGPKLLIQFQNNGVVDDSQLPKDRFSAERLKGVDSTLKIQPAKLEDSAVYLCASSYDSLQETQYFGPGTRLLVL.

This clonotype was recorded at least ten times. The CDR3 nucleotides are TGCGCCAGCAGCGAGATAAGGAACGAGCAGTACTTC. The encoded protein is CASSEIRNEQYF. The J gene is TRBJ2-7, the V gene TRBV5-1; D is unclear. V shed 4 bases and J shed 5 bases, with 10 bases lying between them. Per the germline V gene, CDR1 is SGHRS and CDR2 is YFSETQ. The CDR3 totals 12 residues.

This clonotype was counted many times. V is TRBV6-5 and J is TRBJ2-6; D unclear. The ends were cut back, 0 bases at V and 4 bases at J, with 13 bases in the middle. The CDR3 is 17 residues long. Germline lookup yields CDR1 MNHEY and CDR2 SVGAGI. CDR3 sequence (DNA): TGTGCCAGCAGTTACTCCTTAGGTGGGTCCGGGGCCAACGTCCTGACTTTC. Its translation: CASSYSLGGSGANVLTF.

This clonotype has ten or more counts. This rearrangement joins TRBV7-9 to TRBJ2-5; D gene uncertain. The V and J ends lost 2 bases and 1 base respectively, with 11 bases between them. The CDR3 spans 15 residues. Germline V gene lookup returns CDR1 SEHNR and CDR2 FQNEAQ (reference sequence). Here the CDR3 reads CASSLLRTAQETQYF. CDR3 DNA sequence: TGTGCCAGCAGCTTACTACGGACGGCCCAAGAGACCCAGTACTTC.

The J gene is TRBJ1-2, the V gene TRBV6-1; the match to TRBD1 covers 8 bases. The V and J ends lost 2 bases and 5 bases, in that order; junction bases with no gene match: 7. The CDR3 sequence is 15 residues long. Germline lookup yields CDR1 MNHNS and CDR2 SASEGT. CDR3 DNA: TGTGCCAGCAGTGAACCTGGACAGGGTGGTTATGGCTACACCTTC. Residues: CASSEPGQGGYGYTF.

The CDR3 is CASTPDGAANSPLHF. CDR3 nucleotide sequence: TGTGCCAGCACCCCCGATGGAGCAGCTAATTCACCCCTCCACTTT. This rearrangement joins TRBV7-3 to TRBJ1-6; D is unclear. The V gene lost 7 bases and the J gene lost 6 bases, with 16 bases spanning the gap. This CDR3 region has 15 residues. Per the germline V gene, CDR1 is SGHTA and CDR2 is FQGTGA.

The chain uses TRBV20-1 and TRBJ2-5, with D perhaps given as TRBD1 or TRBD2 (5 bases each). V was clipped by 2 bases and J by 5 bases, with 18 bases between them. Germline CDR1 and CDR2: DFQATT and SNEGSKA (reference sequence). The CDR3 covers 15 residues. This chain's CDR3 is CSARPNRGVRETQYF. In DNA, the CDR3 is TGCAGTGCTAGACCGAATAGAGGGGTTCGGGAGACCCAGTACTTC.